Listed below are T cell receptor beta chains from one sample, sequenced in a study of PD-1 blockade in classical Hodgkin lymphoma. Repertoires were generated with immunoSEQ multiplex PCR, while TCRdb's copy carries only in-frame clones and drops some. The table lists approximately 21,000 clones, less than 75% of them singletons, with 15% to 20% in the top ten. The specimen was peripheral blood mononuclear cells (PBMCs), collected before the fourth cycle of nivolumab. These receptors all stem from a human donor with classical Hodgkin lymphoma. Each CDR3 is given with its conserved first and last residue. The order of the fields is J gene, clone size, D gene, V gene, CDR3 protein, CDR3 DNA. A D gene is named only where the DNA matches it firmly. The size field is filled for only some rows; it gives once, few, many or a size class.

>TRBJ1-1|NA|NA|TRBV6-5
CASIPDLGTEAFF
TGTGCCAGCATCCCAGACCTGGGCACTGAAGCTTTCTTT
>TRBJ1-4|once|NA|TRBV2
CASRGLEFNEKLFF
TGTGCCAGCAGAGGACTGGAATTTAATGAAAAACTGTTTTTT
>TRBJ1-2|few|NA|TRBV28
CASNTQGNYGYTF
TGTGCCAGTAATACGCAGGGTAATTATGGCTACACCTTC
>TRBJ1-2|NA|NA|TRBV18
CASSPQVLQVGDYGYTF
TGTGCCAGCTCACCACAAGTCTTACAGGTTGGCGATTATGGCTACACCTTC
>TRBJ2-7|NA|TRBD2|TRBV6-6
CASGQSGRAYYEQYF
TGTGCCAGCGGGCAGAGCGGGAGGGCCTACTACGAGCAGTACTTC
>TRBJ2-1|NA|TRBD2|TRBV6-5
CASSKRGVYNEQFF
TGTGCCAGCAGTAAGCGGGGGGTCTACAATGAGCAGTTCTTC
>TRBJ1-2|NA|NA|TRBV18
CASSPNREGGYTF
TGTGCCAGCTCACCCAACAGGGAGGGTGGCTACACCTTC
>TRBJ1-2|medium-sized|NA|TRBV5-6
CASSSGHSYGYTF
TGTGCCAGCAGCTCAGGACATTCCTATGGCTACACCTTC
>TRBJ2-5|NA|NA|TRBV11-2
CASSRGGETQYF
TGTGCCAGCAGCAGGGGGGGGGAGACCCAGTACTTC
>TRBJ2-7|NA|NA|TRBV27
CASTLRGGHYEQYF
TGTGCCAGCACTCTCCGGGGCGGGCACTACGAGCAGTACTTC
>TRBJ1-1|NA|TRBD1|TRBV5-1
CASRGTGTNTEAFF
TGCGCCAGCAGAGGGACAGGGACAAACACTGAAGCTTTCTTT
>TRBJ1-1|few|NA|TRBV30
CAWSEQLNTEAFF
TGTGCCTGGAGTGAACAGCTGAACACTGAAGCTTTCTTT
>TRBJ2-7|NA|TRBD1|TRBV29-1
CSVLSWTGIWNEQYF
TGCAGCGTTCTTAGTTGGACAGGTATATGGAACGAGCAGTACTTC
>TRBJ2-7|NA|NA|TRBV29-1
CSVEISTYEQYF
TGCAGCGTTGAAATTAGTACCTACGAGCAGTACTTC
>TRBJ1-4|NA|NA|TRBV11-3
CASSFQPNEKLFF
TGTGCCAGCAGCTTTCAACCGAATGAAAAACTGTTTTTT
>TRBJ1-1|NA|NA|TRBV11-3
CASSLVPANTEAFF
TGTGCCAGCAGCTTAGTTCCAGCTAACACTGAAGCTTTCTTT
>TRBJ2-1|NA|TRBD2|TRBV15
CATSREREYNEQFF
TGTGCCACCAGCAGAGAGCGGGAGTACAATGAGCAGTTCTTC
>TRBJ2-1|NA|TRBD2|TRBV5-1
CASSLEASGVSYNEQFF
TGCGCCAGCAGCTTGGAGGCTAGCGGCGTCTCCTACAATGAGCAGTTCTTC
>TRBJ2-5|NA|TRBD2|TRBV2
CASSVRRLAGEETQYF
TGTGCCAGCAGTGTCCGCAGGCTAGCGGGAGAAGAGACCCAGTACTTC
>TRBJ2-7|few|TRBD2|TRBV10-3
CAISEGTSGSYEQYF
TGTGCCATCAGTGAAGGGACTAGCGGGAGTTACGAGCAGTACTTC
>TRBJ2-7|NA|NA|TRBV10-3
CAITDYEQYF
TGTGCCATCACGGACTACGAGCAGTACTTC
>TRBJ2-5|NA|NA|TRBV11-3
CASSLRGTVTKETQYF
TGTGCCAGCAGCTTAAGAGGGACGGTGACAAAAGAGACCCAGTACTTC
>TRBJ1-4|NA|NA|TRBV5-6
CASSLIGTPGEKLFF
TGTGCCAGCAGCTTGATCGGGACACCAGGTGAAAAACTGTTTTTT
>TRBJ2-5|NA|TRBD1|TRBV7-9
CASSLMGTVGETQYF
TGTGCCAGCAGCTTAATGGGGACAGTGGGAGAGACCCAGTACTTC
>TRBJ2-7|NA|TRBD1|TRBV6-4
CASRTTGGAGYEQYF
TGTGCCAGCAGAACGACAGGGGGCGCGGGCTACGAGCAGTACTTC
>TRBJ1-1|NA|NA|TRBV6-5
CASSYADPNTEAFF
TGTGCCAGCAGTTACGCGGACCCGAACACTGAAGCTTTCTTT
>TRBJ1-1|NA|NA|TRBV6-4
CASSDSYVKNTEAFF
TGTGCCAGCAGTGACTCGTACGTAAAGAACACTGAAGCTTTCTTT
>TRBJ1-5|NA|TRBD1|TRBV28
CASSSGTGPHQPQHF
TGTGCCAGCAGTTCAGGGACAGGACCTCATCAGCCCCAGCATTTT
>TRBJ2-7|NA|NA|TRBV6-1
CASSVSPGYEQYF
TGTGCCAGCAGTGTATCCCCCGGCTACGAGCAGTACTTC
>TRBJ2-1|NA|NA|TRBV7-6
CASSRSGGGLFEQFF
TGTGCCAGCAGTAGAAGTGGGGGGGGCCTTTTTGAGCAGTTCTTC
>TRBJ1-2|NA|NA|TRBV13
CASSLAGGLLYGYTF
TGTGCCAGCAGCTTAGCAGGAGGATTACTCTATGGCTACACCTTC
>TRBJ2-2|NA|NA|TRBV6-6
CASRDPYPGELFF
TGTGCCAGCCGGGACCCGTATCCCGGGGAGCTGTTTTTT
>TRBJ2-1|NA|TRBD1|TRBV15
CATSSGDRYNEQFF
TGTGCCACCAGCAGTGGGGACAGATACAATGAGCAGTTCTTC
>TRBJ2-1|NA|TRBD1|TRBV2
CASSPPTGPGEQFF
TGTGCCAGCAGCCCCCCGACAGGGCCGGGTGAGCAGTTCTTC
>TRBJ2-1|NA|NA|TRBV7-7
CASSLDVNGAEQFF
TGTGCCAGCAGCTTAGACGTTAACGGCGCTGAGCAGTTCTTC
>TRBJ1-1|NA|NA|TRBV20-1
CSARRDTEAFF
TGCAGTGCCAGGAGGGACACTGAAGCTTTCTTT